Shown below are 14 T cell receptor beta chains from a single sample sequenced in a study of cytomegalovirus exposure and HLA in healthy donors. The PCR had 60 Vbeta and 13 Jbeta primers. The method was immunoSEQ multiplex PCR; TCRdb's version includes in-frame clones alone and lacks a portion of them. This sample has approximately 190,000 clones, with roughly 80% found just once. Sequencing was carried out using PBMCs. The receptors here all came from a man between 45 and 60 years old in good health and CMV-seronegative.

The CDR3 here is CASSLGQGENIQYF. DNA for the CDR3: TGCGCCAGCAGCTTGGGACAGGGTGAGAACATTCAGTACTTC. The V call is TRBV5-1, the J call TRBJ2-4; 7 bases agree with TRBD1. The length of the CDR3 is 14 residues. Germline V gene sequence: CDR1 SGHRS, CDR2 YFSETQ. V lost 0 bases to trimming and J lost 7 bases; unmatched junction nucleotides: 4.

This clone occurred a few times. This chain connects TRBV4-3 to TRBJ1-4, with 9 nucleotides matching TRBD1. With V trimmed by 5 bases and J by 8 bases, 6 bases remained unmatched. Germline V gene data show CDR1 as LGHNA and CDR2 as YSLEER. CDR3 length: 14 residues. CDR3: CASSFGTGSEKLFF. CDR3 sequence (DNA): TGCGCCAGCAGCTTCGGGACAGGGTCGGAAAAACTGTTTTTT.

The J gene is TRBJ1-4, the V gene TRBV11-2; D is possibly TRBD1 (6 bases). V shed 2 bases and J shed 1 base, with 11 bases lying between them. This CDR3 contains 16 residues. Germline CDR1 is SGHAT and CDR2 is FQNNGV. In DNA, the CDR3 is TGTGCCAGCAGCTTACGTCGGACAGTAACTAATGAAAAACTGTTTTTT. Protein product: CASSLRRTVTNEKLFF.

The CDR3 is CASSPLTVETQYF. The CDR3 bases are TGTGCCAGCAGCCCACTCACGGTGGAGACCCAGTACTTC. The genes are TRBV7-9 and TRBJ2-5; D unclear. CDR3 length: 13 amino acids. CDR1 and CDR2 from the germline V gene are SEHNR and FQNEAQ (reference sequence). The V end was cut by 5 bases, the J end by 5 bases, with 12 bases between.

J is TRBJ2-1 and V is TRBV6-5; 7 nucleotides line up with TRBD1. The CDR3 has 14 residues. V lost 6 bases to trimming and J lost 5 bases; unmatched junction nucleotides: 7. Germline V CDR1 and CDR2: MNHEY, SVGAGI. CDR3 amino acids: CASSETGWDNEQFF. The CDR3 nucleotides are TGTGCCAGCAGCGAGACAGGGTGGGACAATGAGCAGTTCTTC.

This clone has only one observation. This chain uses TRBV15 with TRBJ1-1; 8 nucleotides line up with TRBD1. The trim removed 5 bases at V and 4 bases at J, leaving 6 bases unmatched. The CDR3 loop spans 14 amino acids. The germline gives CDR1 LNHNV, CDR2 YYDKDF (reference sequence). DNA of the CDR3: TGTGCCACCAGCGCACAGGGGGAGGGCACTGAAGCTTTCTTT. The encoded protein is CATSAQGEGTEAFF.

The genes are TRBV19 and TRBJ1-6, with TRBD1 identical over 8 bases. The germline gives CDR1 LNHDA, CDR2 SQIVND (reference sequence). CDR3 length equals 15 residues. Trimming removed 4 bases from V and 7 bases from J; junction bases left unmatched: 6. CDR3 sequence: CASSTRDRGNSPLHF. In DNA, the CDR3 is TGTGCCAGTAGTACACGAGACAGGGGAAATTCACCCCTCCACTTT.

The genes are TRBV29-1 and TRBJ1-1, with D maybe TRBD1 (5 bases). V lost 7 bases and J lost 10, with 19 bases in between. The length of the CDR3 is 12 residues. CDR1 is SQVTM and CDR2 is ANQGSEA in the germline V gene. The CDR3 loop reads CSGGDGVTGAFF. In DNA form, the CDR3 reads TGCAGCGGGGGGGACGGTGTAACGGGAGCTTTCTTT.

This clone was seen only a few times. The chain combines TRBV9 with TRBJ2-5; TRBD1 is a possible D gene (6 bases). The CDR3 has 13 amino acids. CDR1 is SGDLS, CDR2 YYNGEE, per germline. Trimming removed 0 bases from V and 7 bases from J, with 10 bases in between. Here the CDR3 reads CASSVGQGGTQYF. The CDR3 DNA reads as TGTGCCAGCAGCGTAGGACAAGGGGGGACCCAGTACTTC.

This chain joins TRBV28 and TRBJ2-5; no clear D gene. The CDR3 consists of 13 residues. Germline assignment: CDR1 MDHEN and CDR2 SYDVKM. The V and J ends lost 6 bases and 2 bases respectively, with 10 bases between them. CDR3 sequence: CASRVAGQETQYF. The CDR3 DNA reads TGTGCCAGCAGGGTGGCAGGTCAAGAGACCCAGTACTTC.

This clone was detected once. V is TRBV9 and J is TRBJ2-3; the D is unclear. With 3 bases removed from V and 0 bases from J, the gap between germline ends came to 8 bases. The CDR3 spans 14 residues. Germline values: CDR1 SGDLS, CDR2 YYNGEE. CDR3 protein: CASSGHRSTDTQYF. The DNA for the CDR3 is TGTGCCAGCAGCGGGCACCGTAGCACAGATACGCAGTATTTT.

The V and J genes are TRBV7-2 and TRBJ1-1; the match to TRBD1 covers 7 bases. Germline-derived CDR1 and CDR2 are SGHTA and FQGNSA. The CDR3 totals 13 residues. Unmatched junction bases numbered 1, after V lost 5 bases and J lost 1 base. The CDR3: CASSRTGNTEAFF. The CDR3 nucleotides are TGTGCCAGCAGCCGGACAGGGAACACTGAAGCTTTCTTT.

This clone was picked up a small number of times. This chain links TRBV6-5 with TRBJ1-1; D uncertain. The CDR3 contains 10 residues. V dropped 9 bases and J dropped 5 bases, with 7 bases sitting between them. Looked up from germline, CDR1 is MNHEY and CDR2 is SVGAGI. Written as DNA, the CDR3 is TGTGCCAGTAGGCGGACTGAAGCTTTCTTT. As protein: CASRRTEAFF.

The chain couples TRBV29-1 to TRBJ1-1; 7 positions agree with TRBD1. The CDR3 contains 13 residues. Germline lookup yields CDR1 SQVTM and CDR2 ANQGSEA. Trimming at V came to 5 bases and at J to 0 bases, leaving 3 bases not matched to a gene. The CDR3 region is CSVKGQMNTEAFF. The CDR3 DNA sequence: TGCAGCGTTAAGGGACAGATGAACACTGAAGCTTTCTTT.